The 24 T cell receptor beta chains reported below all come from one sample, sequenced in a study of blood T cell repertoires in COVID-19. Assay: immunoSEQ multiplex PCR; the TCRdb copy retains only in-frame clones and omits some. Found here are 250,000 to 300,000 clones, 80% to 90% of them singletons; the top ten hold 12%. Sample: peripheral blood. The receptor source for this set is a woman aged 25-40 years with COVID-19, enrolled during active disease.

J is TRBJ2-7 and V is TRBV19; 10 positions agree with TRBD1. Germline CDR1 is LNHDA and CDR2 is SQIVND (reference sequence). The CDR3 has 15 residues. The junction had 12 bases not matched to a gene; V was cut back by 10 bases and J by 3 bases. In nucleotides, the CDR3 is TGTGCCACCAGTAGCCCGGACAGGGGGAGCTACGAGCAGTACTTC. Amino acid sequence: CATSSPDRGSYEQYF.

CDR3 nucleotides: TGTGCCAGCAGCCCAGGACAGGGAGGCTACAATGAGCAGTTCTTC. Its protein product is CASSPGQGGYNEQFF. J is TRBJ2-1 and V is TRBV7-7; 8 bases agree with TRBD1. With V trimmed by 5 bases and J by 3 bases, 6 bases remained unmatched. Germline CDR1 is SSHAT and CDR2 is FNYEAQ (reference sequence). The CDR3 is 15 residues long.

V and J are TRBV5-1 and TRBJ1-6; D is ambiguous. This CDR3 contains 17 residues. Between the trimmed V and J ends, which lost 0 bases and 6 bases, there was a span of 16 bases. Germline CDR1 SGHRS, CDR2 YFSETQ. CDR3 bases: TGCGCCAGCAGCTTGGAGTCAGGAGGAGTGAGTAATTCACCCCTCCACTTT. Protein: CASSLESGGVSNSPLHF.

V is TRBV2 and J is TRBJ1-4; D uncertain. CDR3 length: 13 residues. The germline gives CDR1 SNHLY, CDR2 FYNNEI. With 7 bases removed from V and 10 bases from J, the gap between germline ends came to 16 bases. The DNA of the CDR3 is TGTGCCAGCATGGGGAGGAGACTCTCAAAACTGTTTTTT. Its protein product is CASMGRRLSKLFF. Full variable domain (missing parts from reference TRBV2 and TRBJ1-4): EPEVTQTPSHQVTQMGQEVILRCVPISNHLYFYWYRQILGQKVEFLVSFYNNEISEKSEIFDDQFSVERPDGSNFTLKIRSTKLEDSAMYFCASMGRRLSKLFFGSGTQLSVL.

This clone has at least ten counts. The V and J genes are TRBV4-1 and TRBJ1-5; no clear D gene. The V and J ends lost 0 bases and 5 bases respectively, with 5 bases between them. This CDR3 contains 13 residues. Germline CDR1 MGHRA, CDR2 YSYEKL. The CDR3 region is CASSQDSYQPQHF. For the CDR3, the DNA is TGCGCCAGCAGCCAAGATTCCTATCAGCCCCAGCATTTT.

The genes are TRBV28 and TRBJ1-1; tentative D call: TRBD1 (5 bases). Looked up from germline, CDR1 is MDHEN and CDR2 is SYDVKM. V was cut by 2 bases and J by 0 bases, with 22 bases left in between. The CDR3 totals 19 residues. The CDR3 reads CASSLRRIRNRQVNTEAFF. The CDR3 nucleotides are TGTGCCAGCAGTTTAAGAAGGATTCGGAACAGGCAAGTGAACACTGAAGCTTTCTTT.

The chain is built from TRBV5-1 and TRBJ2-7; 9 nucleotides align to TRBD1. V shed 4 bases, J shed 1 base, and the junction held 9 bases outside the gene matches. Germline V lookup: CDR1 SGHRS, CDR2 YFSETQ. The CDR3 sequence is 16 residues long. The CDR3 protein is CASSRTGVIGSYEQYF. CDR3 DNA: TGCGCCAGCAGCCGGACAGGGGTGATTGGGTCCTACGAGCAGTACTTC.

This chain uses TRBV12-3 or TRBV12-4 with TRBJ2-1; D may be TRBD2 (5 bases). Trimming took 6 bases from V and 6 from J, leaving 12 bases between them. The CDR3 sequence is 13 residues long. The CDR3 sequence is CASRDGVSNEQFF. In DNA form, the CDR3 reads TGTGCCAGCAGGGACGGGGTATCCAATGAGCAGTTCTTC.

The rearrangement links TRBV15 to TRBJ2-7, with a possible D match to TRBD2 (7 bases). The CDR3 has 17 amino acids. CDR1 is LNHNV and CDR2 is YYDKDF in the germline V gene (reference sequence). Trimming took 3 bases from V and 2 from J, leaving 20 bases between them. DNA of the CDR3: TGTGCCACCAGCAGTACCCCCTCGGCGGGGGCCGCCTACGAGCAGTACTTC. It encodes CATSSTPSAGAAYEQYF.

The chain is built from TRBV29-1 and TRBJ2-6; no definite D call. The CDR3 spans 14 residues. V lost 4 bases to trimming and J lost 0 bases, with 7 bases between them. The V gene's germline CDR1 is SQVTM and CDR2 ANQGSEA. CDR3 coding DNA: TGCAGCGTTGGAGGTAGCTCTGGGGCCAACGTCCTGACTTTC. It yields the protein CSVGGSSGANVLTF.

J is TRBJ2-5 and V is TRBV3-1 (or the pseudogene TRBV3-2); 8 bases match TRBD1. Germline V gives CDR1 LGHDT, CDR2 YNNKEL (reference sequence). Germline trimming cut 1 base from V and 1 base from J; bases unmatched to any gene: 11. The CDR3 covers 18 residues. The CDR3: CASSQVSQGGSIQETQYF. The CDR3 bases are TGTGCCAGCAGCCAAGTATCACAGGGGGGAAGTATCCAAGAGACCCAGTACTTC.

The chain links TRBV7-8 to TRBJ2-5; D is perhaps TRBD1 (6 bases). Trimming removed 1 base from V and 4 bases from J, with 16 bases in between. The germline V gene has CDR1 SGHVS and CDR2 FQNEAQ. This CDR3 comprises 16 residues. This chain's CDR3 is CASSLGWGRPRETQYF. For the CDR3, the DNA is TGTGCCAGCAGCTTAGGGTGGGGGCGCCCCAGAGAGACCCAGTACTTC.

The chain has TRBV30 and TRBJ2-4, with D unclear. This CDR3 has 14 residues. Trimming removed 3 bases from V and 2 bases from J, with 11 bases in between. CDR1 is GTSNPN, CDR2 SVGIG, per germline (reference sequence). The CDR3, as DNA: TGTGCCTGGAGAGCTCCTACCACCAAAAACATTCAGTACTTC. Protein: CAWRAPTTKNIQYF.

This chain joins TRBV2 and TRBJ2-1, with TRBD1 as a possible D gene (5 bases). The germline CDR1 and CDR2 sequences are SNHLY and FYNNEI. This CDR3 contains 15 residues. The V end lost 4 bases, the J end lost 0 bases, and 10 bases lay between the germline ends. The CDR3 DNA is TGTGCCAGCAGTGTAAGACAGACCTCCTACAATGAGCAGTTCTTC. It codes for CASSVRQTSYNEQFF. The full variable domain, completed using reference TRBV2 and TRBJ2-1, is EPEVTQTPSHQVTQMGQEVILRCVPISNHLYFYWYRQILGQKVEFLVSFYNNEISEKSEIFDDQFSVERPDGSNFTLKIRSTKLEDSAMYFCASSVRQTSYNEQFFGPGTRLTVL.

CDR3 nucleotides: TGTGCCAGCAGCCAGGGACAGGGATTTCGTCATGAAGCTTTCTTT. It translates to CASSQGQGFRHEAFF. This chain uses TRBV14 with TRBJ1-1; TRBD1 agrees at 9 bases. The CDR3 is 15 amino acids. The V gene's germline CDR1 is SGHDN and CDR2 FVKESK. The trim removed 3 bases at V and 7 bases at J, leaving 9 bases unmatched.

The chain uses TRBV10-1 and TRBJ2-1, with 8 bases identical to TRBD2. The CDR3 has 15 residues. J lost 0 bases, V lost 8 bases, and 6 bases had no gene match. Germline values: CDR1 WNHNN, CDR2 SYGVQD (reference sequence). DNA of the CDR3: TGCGCCAGCGGCCGGGGGGGCGGCTCCTACAATGAGCAGTTCTTC. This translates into CASGRGGGSYNEQFF.

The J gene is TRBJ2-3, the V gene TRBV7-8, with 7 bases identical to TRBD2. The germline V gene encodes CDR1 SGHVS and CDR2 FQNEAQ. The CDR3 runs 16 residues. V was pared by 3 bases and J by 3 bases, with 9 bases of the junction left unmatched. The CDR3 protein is CASSFLGGGTTDTQYF. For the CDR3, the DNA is TGTGCCAGCAGCTTTCTGGGCGGGGGAACAACAGATACGCAGTATTTT.

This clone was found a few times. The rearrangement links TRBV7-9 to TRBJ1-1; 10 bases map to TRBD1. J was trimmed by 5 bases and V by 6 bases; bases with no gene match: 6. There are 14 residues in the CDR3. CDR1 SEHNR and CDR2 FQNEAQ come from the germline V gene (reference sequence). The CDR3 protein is CASRPGQGRTEAFF. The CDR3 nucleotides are TGTGCCAGCAGACCGGGACAGGGGAGGACTGAAGCTTTCTTT.

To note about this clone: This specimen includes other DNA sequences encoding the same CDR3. Here the CDR3 reads CASSSSTDTQYF. As DNA, the CDR3 is TGCGCCAGCAGCTCTAGCACAGATACGCAGTATTTT. The chain combines TRBV5-1 with TRBJ2-3; no firm D call. Per the germline V gene, CDR1 is SGHRS and CDR2 is YFSETQ. V was clipped by 3 bases and J by 0 bases, with 2 bases between them. CDR3 length: 12 residues.

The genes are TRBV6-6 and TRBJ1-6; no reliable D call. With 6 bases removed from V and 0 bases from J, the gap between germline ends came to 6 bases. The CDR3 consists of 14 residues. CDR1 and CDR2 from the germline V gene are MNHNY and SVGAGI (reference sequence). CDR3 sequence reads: CASRPGSYNSPLHF. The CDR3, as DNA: TGTGCCAGCAGGCCAGGCTCCTATAATTCACCCCTCCACTTT.

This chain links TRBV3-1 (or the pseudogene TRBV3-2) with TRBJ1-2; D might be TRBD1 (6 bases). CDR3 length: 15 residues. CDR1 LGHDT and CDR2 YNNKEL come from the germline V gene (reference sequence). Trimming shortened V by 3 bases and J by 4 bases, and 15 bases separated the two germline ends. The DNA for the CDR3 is TGTGCCAGCAGCCACTTAGCAGGGGTCGGCTATGGCTACACCTTC. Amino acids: CASSHLAGVGYGYTF.

The CDR3 is CASSPLTGLNEKLFF. CDR3 DNA: TGTGCCAGCTCACCCCTTACAGGGCTTAATGAAAAACTGTTTTTT. The rearrangement joins TRBV18 to TRBJ1-4, with D possibly being TRBD1 (6 bases). The CDR3 runs to 15 residues. The germline V gene encodes CDR1 KGHSH and CDR2 LQKENI. Trimming cost V 3 bases and J 4 bases, with 12 bases left between them. The complete variable domain, with remaining parts taken from reference TRBV18 and TRBJ1-4, reads NAGVMQNPRHLVRRRGQEARLRCSPMKGHSHVYWYRQLPEEGLKFMVYLQKENIIDESGMPKERFSAEFPKEGPSILRIQQVVRGDSAAYFCASSPLTGLNEKLFFGSGTQLSVL.

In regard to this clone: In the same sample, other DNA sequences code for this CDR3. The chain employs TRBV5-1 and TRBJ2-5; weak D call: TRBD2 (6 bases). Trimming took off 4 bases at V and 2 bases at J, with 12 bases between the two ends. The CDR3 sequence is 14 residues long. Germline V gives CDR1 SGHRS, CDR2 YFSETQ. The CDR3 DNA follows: TGCGCCAGCAGCCTAGGCGGGGTTCAAGAGACCCAGTACTTC. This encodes CASSLGGVQETQYF.

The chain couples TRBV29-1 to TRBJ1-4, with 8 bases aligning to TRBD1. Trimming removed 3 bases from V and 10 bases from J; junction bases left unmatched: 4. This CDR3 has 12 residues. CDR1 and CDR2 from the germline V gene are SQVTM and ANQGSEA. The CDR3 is CSVDAGQGKLFF. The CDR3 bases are TGCAGCGTTGATGCCGGACAGGGAAAACTGTTTTTT.